The clone carrying this T cell receptor beta chain was detected only once. This CDR3 spans 14 amino acids. The V end was cut by 8 bases, the J end by 0 bases, with 12 bases between. The germline gives CDR1 MNHNY, CDR2 SVGAGI (reference sequence). Some clones are missing from TCRdb's copy, which holds only in-frame ones; the method was immunoSEQ multiplex PCR. This table has approximately 71,000 clones, roughly 92% appearing once. The data were taken from a study of T cell changes during pregnancy in multiple sclerosis. The chain combines TRBV6-6 with TRBJ2-3; D might be TRBD1 (6 bases). This receptor was identified in a female donor with multiple sclerosis, enrolled in a pregnancy study. The sample in question was peripheral blood, obtained in the second trimester of pregnancy. The CDR3 bases are TGTGCCAGCTTTGGACAGCTTAGCACAGATACGCAGTATTTT. It specifies CASFGQLSTDTQYF.